This T cell receptor (beta chain) was identified during a study of vaccination and CD4 T cells after COVID-19. Study in general: Overlapping spike peptides of SARS-CoV-2, HCoV-NL63, HCoV-OC43 and HCoV-229E stimulated the cells. Study observations and caveats: It was found that, in convalescent patients, 304 of 307 vaccine-specific clones were spike mono-reactive.

The Oncomine TCR Beta short-read assay generated sequence data from the DNA of cultured CD4+ T cells. After culture, CD4+ T cells served as the source for genomic DNA extraction. A single record per CDR3 protein comes from TCRdb applying MiXCR to the PCR reads. The table records 9,500 to 14,000 distinct CDR3 sequences, less than 35% of them present only once. Germline V gene sequence: CDR1 GTSNPN, CDR2 SVGIG (reference sequence). This CDR3 contains 12 residues. Trimming removed 0 bases from V and 5 bases from J, with 8 bases in between. This clonotype was observed a handful of times. Its antigen is currently unknown. Treatment indicated: approximately 9-day PBMC culture with coronavirus spike peptide pools or control peptides (ViraFEST assay). Gathered ahead of the COVID-19 pandemic (2011-2018) were the CD4+ T cells of the unexposed donor. For ViraFEST, peptide pools expanded antigen-specific T cells, after which the TCRs were sequenced. Cells received half-medium changes with fresh IL-2 medium on days 3 and 7.

The V gene is TRBV30, the J gene TRBJ2-7; D is ambiguous. Sequenced: CD4+ T cells from blood, cultured in vitro. This TCR derives from a human donor in good health. CDR3: CAWSVLGHEQYF. The CDR3 nucleotides are TGTGCCTGGAGTGTACTGGGTCACGAGCAGTACTTC.